The present TCR beta chain was sequenced within a study of identical twins. TCRdb independently ran MiXCR on the 5' RACE reads; one entry per CDR3 protein. The sample lists under 900,000 distinct CDR3 sequences, 18% seen once, with around 13% in the top ten. These records were also assigned to another study, of T cells expressing NK-cell markers. That source notes: There were a handful of donors in whom these clonotypes also led the CD3+CD56-NKG2C+ fraction. The HCMV specificity of the expanded NKG2C+ T cell clones stayed unresolved.

The receptor comes from a woman aged 18-35 years in good health. Sequenced sample: PBMCs.

The CDR3, as DNA: TGTGCCAGCAGCTCGAGGGAGGGTTGGGATCAGCCCCAGCATTTT. This encodes CASSSREGWDQPQHF. This chain uses TRBV7-9 with TRBJ1-5; no clear D gene. V lost 4 bases, J lost 5 bases, and 15 bases lay in between. Germline loops: CDR1 SEHNR, CDR2 FQNEAQ (reference sequence). This CDR3 region has 15 residues.